These T cell receptor beta chains were read from a single sample in a study of PD-1 blockade in classical Hodgkin lymphoma. Here immunoSEQ multiplex PCR was the method, and the copy in TCRdb shows in-frame clones only, minus some. This table holds 19,000 or so clones, about 87% found once. The sequenced sample was CD8+ T cells from blood. These receptors were taken from a human donor with classical Hodgkin lymphoma. The CDR3 runs from the conserved cysteine through the conserved F or W. Fields, in order: D gene, V gene, J gene, clone size, CDR3 DNA, CDR3 protein. The D gene is left open where the match is weak. The size entry is marked missing in some rows and otherwise reads once, few, many or a size class.

d_gene: NA; v_gene: TRBV27; j_gene: TRBJ2-2; abundance: NA; CDR3nt: TGTGCCAGCAGTGGGGGTCCCAGAGGGTACACCGGGGAGCTGTTTTTT; CDR3aa: CASSGGPRGYTGELFF
d_gene: NA; v_gene: TRBV6-5; j_gene: TRBJ1-2; abundance: NA; CDR3nt: TGTGCCAGCAGTATAACAGGAACCTCTAACTATGGCTACACCTTC; CDR3aa: CASSITGTSNYGYTF
d_gene: NA; v_gene: TRBV7-2; j_gene: TRBJ2-1; abundance: once; CDR3nt: TGTGCCAGCAGCTTAGCGCCAGGGGTAGCGGATTCCTACAATGAGCAGTTCTTC; CDR3aa: CASSLAPGVADSYNEQFF
d_gene: NA; v_gene: TRBV6-5; j_gene: TRBJ1-5; abundance: NA; CDR3nt: TGTGCCAGCTGGGCAGGGGTTACCAATCAGCCCCAGCATTTT; CDR3aa: CASWAGVTNQPQHF
d_gene: TRBD1; v_gene: TRBV2; j_gene: TRBJ1-2; abundance: NA; CDR3nt: TGTGCCAGTTTCCGGGACAGGGCATATGGCTACACCTTC; CDR3aa: CASFRDRAYGYTF
d_gene: NA; v_gene: TRBV12-5; j_gene: TRBJ1-3; abundance: NA; CDR3nt: TGTGCTAGTGCCCTGGACTTTTCGGGGGGAAACACCATATATTTT; CDR3aa: CASALDFSGGNTIYF
d_gene: NA; v_gene: TRBV30; j_gene: TRBJ2-7; abundance: NA; CDR3nt: TGTGCCTGGAGTTATGGCGACCAACCCGACGAGCAGTACTTC; CDR3aa: CAWSYGDQPDEQYF
d_gene: TRBD2; v_gene: TRBV28; j_gene: TRBJ2-7; abundance: NA; CDR3nt: TGTGCCAGCAGTCCCGGACTAGCGGGGGTCTCCTACGAGCAGTACTTC; CDR3aa: CASSPGLAGVSYEQYF
d_gene: NA; v_gene: TRBV19; j_gene: TRBJ1-5; abundance: once; CDR3nt: TGTGCCAGTAGTATGGAGGGCGAAAGGGCCCAGCATTTT; CDR3aa: CASSMEGERAQHF
d_gene: NA; v_gene: TRBV5-4; j_gene: TRBJ1-6; abundance: NA; CDR3nt: TGTGCCAGCAGCGAAGGAGGACTCTCCTATAATTCACCCCTCCACTTT; CDR3aa: CASSEGGLSYNSPLHF
d_gene: NA; v_gene: TRBV19; j_gene: TRBJ2-1; abundance: NA; CDR3nt: TGTGCCAGTAGCTGGGACTCCTCTAGCTCCTACAATGAGCAGTTCTTC; CDR3aa: CASSWDSSSSYNEQFF
d_gene: TRBD1; v_gene: TRBV6-5; j_gene: TRBJ1-2; abundance: NA; CDR3nt: TGTGCCAGCAGGGGGACAGAGTACTTCTATGGCTACACCTTC; CDR3aa: CASRGTEYFYGYTF
d_gene: NA; v_gene: TRBV5-6; j_gene: TRBJ2-7; abundance: NA; CDR3nt: TGTGCCAGCAGCTGGGTCCCCTCCGAGCAGTACTTC; CDR3aa: CASSWVPSEQYF
d_gene: NA; v_gene: TRBV9; j_gene: TRBJ1-1; abundance: NA; CDR3nt: TGTGCCAGCAGCGTAGCTCCCAGGGAAGATGAAGCTTTCTTT; CDR3aa: CASSVAPREDEAFF
d_gene: NA; v_gene: TRBV7-2; j_gene: TRBJ2-7; abundance: NA; CDR3nt: TGTGCCAGCAGTCCGGGGGCCAGCTACGAGCAGTACTTC; CDR3aa: CASSPGASYEQYF
d_gene: NA; v_gene: TRBV7-9; j_gene: TRBJ1-2; abundance: NA; CDR3nt: TGTGCCAGCAGCTTAGTTTTGGCCCCCTATGGCTACACCTTC; CDR3aa: CASSLVLAPYGYTF
d_gene: NA; v_gene: TRBV5-5; j_gene: TRBJ2-7; abundance: NA; CDR3nt: TGTGCCAGCAGCTTGGTCAGGGGCGTCCGCTACGAGCAGTACTTC; CDR3aa: CASSLVRGVRYEQYF
d_gene: TRBD2; v_gene: TRBV19; j_gene: TRBJ2-7; abundance: NA; CDR3nt: TGTGCCAGTAGTTCTCCGGGGGGGAGCGTCCACGAGCAGTACTTC; CDR3aa: CASSSPGGSVHEQYF
d_gene: NA; v_gene: TRBV5-1; j_gene: TRBJ2-1; abundance: NA; CDR3nt: TGCGCCAGCAGCTTGAGAGTGGAGGTTTCCAATGAGCAGTTCTTC; CDR3aa: CASSLRVEVSNEQFF
d_gene: TRBD2; v_gene: TRBV28; j_gene: TRBJ2-7; abundance: once; CDR3nt: TGTGCCAGCAGTTCTAGGACTAGCGGGAACTACGAGCAGTACTTC; CDR3aa: CASSSRTSGNYEQYF
d_gene: NA; v_gene: TRBV2; j_gene: TRBJ1-1; abundance: few; CDR3nt: TGTGCCAGCAGTGATTACTCCCAGGTCCTATCGGAAGCTTTCTTT; CDR3aa: CASSDYSQVLSEAFF
d_gene: NA; v_gene: TRBV28; j_gene: TRBJ2-5; abundance: NA; CDR3nt: TGTGCCAGCAGCCTTTCGGTAGAGACCCAGTACTTC; CDR3aa: CASSLSVETQYF
d_gene: NA; v_gene: TRBV28; j_gene: TRBJ1-5; abundance: NA; CDR3nt: TGTGCCAGCAGTCAATTGGACAGTTTGTATAGCAATCAGCCCCAGCATTTT; CDR3aa: CASSQLDSLYSNQPQHF
d_gene: NA; v_gene: TRBV7-9; j_gene: TRBJ2-2; abundance: NA; CDR3nt: TGTGCCAGCAGCTTCCTTTCCGGCGGCGGGGAGCTGTTTTTT; CDR3aa: CASSFLSGGGELFF
d_gene: TRBD1; v_gene: TRBV5-1; j_gene: TRBJ2-7; abundance: NA; CDR3nt: TGCGCCAGCAGCTTCCTAGCAGCCGGGACAGGGATACACGAGCAGTACTTC; CDR3aa: CASSFLAAGTGIHEQYF
d_gene: NA; v_gene: TRBV2; j_gene: TRBJ2-1; abundance: once; CDR3nt: TGTGCCAGCAGTGAAGCGCTTCATCAGTACAATGAGCAGTTCTTC; CDR3aa: CASSEALHQYNEQFF
d_gene: TRBD2; v_gene: TRBV27; j_gene: TRBJ2-1; abundance: NA; CDR3nt: TGTGCCAGCAGTCCTAGCGGCTTCGTGTACAATGAGCAGTTCTTC; CDR3aa: CASSPSGFVYNEQFF
d_gene: NA; v_gene: TRBV4-1; j_gene: TRBJ2-1; abundance: NA; CDR3nt: TGCGCCAGCAGCCAAGCCCTAACCCAGACTAGTTTGCAGTTCTTC; CDR3aa: CASSQALTQTSLQFF
d_gene: TRBD1; v_gene: TRBV11-2; j_gene: TRBJ1-1; abundance: NA; CDR3nt: TGTGCCAGCAGCAAGGGACAGCTTGAAGCTTTCTTT; CDR3aa: CASSKGQLEAFF
d_gene: NA; v_gene: TRBV7-9; j_gene: TRBJ1-1; abundance: NA; CDR3nt: TGTGCCAGCAGCTTAGCAGTCCAGGGCACCGAAGCTTTCTTT; CDR3aa: CASSLAVQGTEAFF
d_gene: NA; v_gene: TRBV6-4; j_gene: TRBJ1-2; abundance: NA; CDR3nt: TGTGCCAGCAGTGCGGGCGGGGGGCTCGGCTATGGCTACACCTTC; CDR3aa: CASSAGGGLGYGYTF
d_gene: NA; v_gene: TRBV2; j_gene: TRBJ1-1; abundance: NA; CDR3nt: TGTGCCAGCAGGGACGTCCGGGGGGATGCTTTCTTT; CDR3aa: CASRDVRGDAFF
d_gene: NA; v_gene: TRBV6-1; j_gene: TRBJ2-1; abundance: NA; CDR3nt: TGTGCCAGCACGCTCCTCATATCCTACAATGAGCAGTTCTTC; CDR3aa: CASTLLISYNEQFF
d_gene: TRBD2; v_gene: TRBV5-4; j_gene: TRBJ2-7; abundance: NA; CDR3nt: TGTGCCAGCAGCCCCGGCGCGGGAGTCTACGAGCAGTACTTC; CDR3aa: CASSPGAGVYEQYF
d_gene: TRBD1; v_gene: TRBV2; j_gene: TRBJ1-2; abundance: NA; CDR3nt: TGTGCCAGCAGCCGAGATCCGGACAGGGCTAACTATGGCTACACCTTC; CDR3aa: CASSRDPDRANYGYTF
d_gene: NA; v_gene: TRBV6-5; j_gene: TRBJ1-1; abundance: NA; CDR3nt: TGTGCCAGCAGTTATAGGTCGGGGAACACTGAAGCTTTCTTT; CDR3aa: CASSYRSGNTEAFF
d_gene: NA; v_gene: TRBV18; j_gene: TRBJ2-1; abundance: NA; CDR3nt: TGTGCCAGCTCACCTACCGCGCGGGATAGCTGGGGAAATGAGCAGTTCTTC; CDR3aa: CASSPTARDSWGNEQFF
d_gene: TRBD2; v_gene: TRBV5-1; j_gene: TRBJ2-7; abundance: once; CDR3nt: TGCGCCAGCAGCTTGGCCCTTACGGGGGGATACGAGCAGTACTTC; CDR3aa: CASSLALTGGYEQYF
d_gene: TRBD2; v_gene: TRBV19; j_gene: TRBJ2-5; abundance: NA; CDR3nt: TGTGCCAGTAGTCCCGGGACTAGGCTACAAGAGACCCAGTACTTC; CDR3aa: CASSPGTRLQETQYF
d_gene: NA; v_gene: TRBV29-1; j_gene: TRBJ1-1; abundance: NA; CDR3nt: TGCAGCGTGGAATTTATTATGAACACTGAAGCTTTCTTT; CDR3aa: CSVEFIMNTEAFF
d_gene: TRBD2; v_gene: TRBV7-8; j_gene: TRBJ2-1; abundance: NA; CDR3nt: TGTGCCAGCAGCTTAGGGCCGGGACTAGGTTATAATGAGCAGTTCTTC; CDR3aa: CASSLGPGLGYNEQFF
d_gene: NA; v_gene: TRBV9; j_gene: TRBJ2-7; abundance: NA; CDR3nt: TGTGCCAGCAGCGTAGCAGGGTTTGGCGAGCAGTACTTC; CDR3aa: CASSVAGFGEQYF
d_gene: TRBD1; v_gene: TRBV29-1; j_gene: TRBJ2-3; abundance: once; CDR3nt: TGCAGCTCCCGGGACAGGGGGTTTTATACGCAGTATTTT; CDR3aa: CSSRDRGFYTQYF
d_gene: NA; v_gene: TRBV6-6; j_gene: TRBJ2-1; abundance: NA; CDR3nt: TGTGCCAGCACTAACTACAGGGACGAGCAGTTCTTC; CDR3aa: CASTNYRDEQFF
d_gene: TRBD1; v_gene: TRBV19; j_gene: TRBJ1-2; abundance: once; CDR3nt: TGTGCCAGTAGTAAGTCCAGGGGGCTCGGGCGTGGCTATGGCTACACCTTC; CDR3aa: CASSKSRGLGRGYGYTF
d_gene: TRBD1; v_gene: TRBV6-4; j_gene: TRBJ2-3; abundance: NA; CDR3nt: TGTGCCAGCAGTGCCGGGACAGGGGGCACAGATACGCAGTATTTT; CDR3aa: CASSAGTGGTDTQYF
d_gene: NA; v_gene: TRBV9; j_gene: TRBJ2-5; abundance: NA; CDR3nt: TGTGCCAGCAGCCCAAACCCGGTCCAAGAGACCCAGTACTTC; CDR3aa: CASSPNPVQETQYF
d_gene: NA; v_gene: TRBV6-5; j_gene: TRBJ1-5; abundance: once; CDR3nt: TGTGCCAGCAGTTACTCTTGGAGTCAGCCCCAGCATTTT; CDR3aa: CASSYSWSQPQHF
d_gene: NA; v_gene: TRBV30; j_gene: TRBJ2-7; abundance: NA; CDR3nt: TGTGCCTGGAGTGTCGTAGGGTCCTACGAGCAGTACTTC; CDR3aa: CAWSVVGSYEQYF
d_gene: NA; v_gene: TRBV13; j_gene: TRBJ2-7; abundance: NA; CDR3nt: TGTGCCAGCAGCTTAGGAAGGAGGCGGTTAAACGAGCAGTACTTC; CDR3aa: CASSLGRRRLNEQYF
d_gene: NA; v_gene: TRBV29-1; j_gene: TRBJ1-1; abundance: NA; CDR3nt: TGCAGCGTTGGACTGAGGCAGGAGACTGAAGCTTTCTTT; CDR3aa: CSVGLRQETEAFF
d_gene: NA; v_gene: TRBV4-3; j_gene: TRBJ2-1; abundance: NA; CDR3nt: TGCGCCAGCAGCCAAGAAGGGGGGGGCTCCTACAATGAGCAGTTCTTC; CDR3aa: CASSQEGGGSYNEQFF
d_gene: TRBD1; v_gene: TRBV2; j_gene: TRBJ2-3; abundance: NA; CDR3nt: TGTGCCAGCAGTGAGAACAGGGGAGATACGCAGTATTTT; CDR3aa: CASSENRGDTQYF
d_gene: TRBD1; v_gene: TRBV7-8; j_gene: TRBJ1-4; abundance: once; CDR3nt: TGTGCCAGCAGCCTGATTCGGACAGGGGGCTTATATAATGAAAAACTGTTTTTT; CDR3aa: CASSLIRTGGLYNEKLFF
d_gene: TRBD2; v_gene: TRBV7-6; j_gene: TRBJ2-2; abundance: NA; CDR3nt: TGTGCCAGCAGCTTAGGACTCGCGGGAGGCACCGGGGAGCTGTTTTTT; CDR3aa: CASSLGLAGGTGELFF
d_gene: NA; v_gene: TRBV28; j_gene: TRBJ1-1; abundance: NA; CDR3nt: TGTGCCAGCAGTTTTTTATCCCATCCCCTGAGGTTGGTGTACACTGAAGCTTTCTTT; CDR3aa: CASSFLSHPLRLVYTEAFF
d_gene: TRBD1; v_gene: TRBV28; j_gene: TRBJ1-5; abundance: NA; CDR3nt: TGTGCCAGCAGTTTCCCCGACAGGGGCTATCAGCCCCAGCATTTT; CDR3aa: CASSFPDRGYQPQHF
d_gene: NA; v_gene: TRBV11-2; j_gene: TRBJ2-5; abundance: NA; CDR3nt: TGTGCCAGCAGCACCGGACCGCAAGAGACCCAGTACTTC; CDR3aa: CASSTGPQETQYF
d_gene: NA; v_gene: TRBV7-6; j_gene: TRBJ2-7; abundance: NA; CDR3nt: TGTGCCAGCAGCTTACAGCACGAGCAGTACTTC; CDR3aa: CASSLQHEQYF
d_gene: NA; v_gene: TRBV11-2; j_gene: TRBJ2-3; abundance: few; CDR3nt: TGTGCCAGCAGCTTAGATATGGGTCCCACAGATACGCAGTATTTT; CDR3aa: CASSLDMGPTDTQYF